This TCR beta chain is from a study of cytomegalovirus exposure and HLA in healthy donors. On this clone itself: Its cognate antigen is unknown.

Findings and caveats of the study: More clonal expansion characterized HLA-associated TCR beta chains than equally common others in a later analysis. In a later analysis, TCR beta V- and J-gene trimming showed a link to a missense DCLRE1C variant. High specificity and sensitivity for cytomegalovirus status were reported for the classifier.

All donors participated as healthy donors of bone marrow. PCR involved 60 Vbeta and 13 Jbeta primers. Profiled with immunoSEQ multiplex PCR; TCRdb holds only in-frame clones, not every one. This repertoire shows tens of thousands of clones, around 80% found once; its top ten account for approximately 4.8%. Input material: PBMCs. This clonotype originated in a male donor in good health and CMV-seropositive.

The CDR3 loop reads CASSPSRDRGPDTQYF. The CDR3 bases are TGTGCCAGCAGCCCAAGCCGGGACAGGGGACCAGATACGCAGTATTTT. The chain uses TRBV9 and TRBJ2-3; 10 bases match TRBD1. The ends lost 4 bases at V and 4 bases at J; junction bases unmatched: 9. Germline CDR1 SGDLS, CDR2 YYNGEE. The CDR3 is 16 residues long.